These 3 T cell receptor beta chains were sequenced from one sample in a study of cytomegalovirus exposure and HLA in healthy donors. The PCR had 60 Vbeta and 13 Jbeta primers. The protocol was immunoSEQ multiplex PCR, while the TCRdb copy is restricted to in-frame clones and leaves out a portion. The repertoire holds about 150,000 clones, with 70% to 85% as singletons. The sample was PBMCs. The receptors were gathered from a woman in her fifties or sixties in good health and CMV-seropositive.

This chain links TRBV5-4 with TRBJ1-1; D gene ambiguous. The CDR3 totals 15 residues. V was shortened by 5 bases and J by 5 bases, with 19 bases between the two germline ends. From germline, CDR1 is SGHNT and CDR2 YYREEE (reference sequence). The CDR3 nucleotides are TGTGCCAGCAGGCCCCAATTGGGCCCACAGACTGAAGCTTTCTTT. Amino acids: CASRPQLGPQTEAFF. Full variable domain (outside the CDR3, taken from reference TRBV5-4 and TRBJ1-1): ETGVTQSPTHLIKTRGQQVTLRCSSQSGHNTVSWYQQALGQGPQFIFQYYREEENGRGNFPPRFSGLQFPNYSSELNVNALELDDSALYLCASRPQLGPQTEAFFGQGTRLTVV.

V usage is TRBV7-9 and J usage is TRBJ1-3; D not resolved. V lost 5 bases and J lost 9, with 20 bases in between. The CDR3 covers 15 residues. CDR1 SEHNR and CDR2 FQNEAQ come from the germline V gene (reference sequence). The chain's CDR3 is CASSPAPPPGGTIYF. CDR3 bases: TGTGCCAGCAGCCCTGCACCCCCTCCGGGAGGCACCATATATTTT.

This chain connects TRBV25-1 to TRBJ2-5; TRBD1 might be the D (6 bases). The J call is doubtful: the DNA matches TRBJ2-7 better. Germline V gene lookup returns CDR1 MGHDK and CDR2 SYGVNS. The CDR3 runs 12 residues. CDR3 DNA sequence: TGTGCCAGCAGGGCAGGGGTCGACGAGCAGTACTTC. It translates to CASRAGVDEQYF.